Presented here are 23 T cell receptor beta chains from one specimen sequenced in a study of early T cells in non-severe SARS-CoV-2 infection. TCRdb itself ran the 5' RACE reads through MiXCR, one entry per CDR3 protein. The table records 50,000 to 60,000 distinct CDR3 sequences, more than 9% of them present only once. The sample consisted of whole blood. These receptors were collected from an adult who was a healthcare worker with PCR-confirmed SARS-CoV-2 infection or an uninfected control (not recorded which).

The chain employs TRBV5-1 and TRBJ2-5, with D possibly being TRBD1 (6 bases). Germline lookup yields CDR1 SGHRS and CDR2 YFSETQ. The CDR3 sequence is 17 residues long. V gave up 4 bases and J gave up 2 bases, with 21 bases separating them. In nucleotides, the CDR3 is TGCGCCAGCAGCGTAGGGTTCACGACAGGCCAACAAGAGACCCAGTACTTC. It codes for CASSVGFTTGQQETQYF.

This clonotype was seen a handful of times. The V gene is TRBV2, the J gene TRBJ2-7; 12 bases fit TRBD2. CDR1 and CDR2 from the germline V gene are SNHLY and FYNNEI. J gave up 6 bases and V 6 bases, and 3 bases lay outside the gene matches. The CDR3 sequence is 13 residues long. CDR3 sequence (DNA): TGTGCCAGCAGACTAGCGGGGGGTCGCGAGCAGTACTTC. It is translated as CASRLAGGREQYF.

This clonotype was observed a few times. The chain joins TRBV20-1 to TRBJ2-3; the D is unclear. The CDR3 spans 11 residues. Trimming cost V 5 bases and J 2 bases, with 5 bases left between them. Per the germline V gene, CDR1 is DFQATT and CDR2 is SNEGSKA (reference sequence). CDR3 bases: TGCAGTGCTCCCTCCACAGATACGCAGTATTTT. This gives the protein CSAPSTDTQYF.

This chain connects TRBV5-1 to TRBJ1-2; maybe TRBD1 (5 bases). The CDR3 extends over 13 amino acids. The germline gives CDR1 SGHRS, CDR2 YFSETQ. V gave up 4 bases and J gave up 3 bases, with 10 bases separating them. The CDR3 nucleotides are TGCGCCAGCAGCCTACAGGAGCACTATGGCTACACCTTC. This encodes CASSLQEHYGYTF.

This clonotype was recorded at least ten times. A junction boundary mismatches the germline segment, possibly from a read error. This sequence joins TRBV6-1 and TRBJ1-6; D not certain. CDR1 and CDR2 (germline): MNHNS, SASEGT. The CDR3 has 16 amino acids. The DNA of the CDR3 is TGTGCCAGCAGTGAAGGTGACAACTTCTATAATTCACCCCTCCATTTT. Protein product: CASSEGDNFYNSPLHF.

Ten or more counts support this clonotype. The rearrangement uses TRBV30 and TRBJ1-4, with D possibly matching TRBD1 (5 bases). The V end lost 2 bases, the J end lost 8 bases, and 12 bases lay between the germline ends. The CDR3 loop spans 13 amino acids. The germline V gene encodes CDR1 GTSNPN and CDR2 SVGIG (reference sequence). This chain's CDR3 is CAWSSMAGEKLFF. CDR3 coding DNA: TGTGCCTGGAGTTCGATGGCAGGGGAAAAACTGTTTTTT.

This clonotype was picked up a small number of times. This chain links TRBV5-1 with TRBJ2-5; no clear D. Germline V gives CDR1 SGHRS, CDR2 YFSETQ. V dropped 6 bases and J dropped 0 bases, with 12 bases sitting between them. The CDR3 length is 14 residues. CDR3 bases: TGCGCCAGCAACTTAGGCGATTACCAAGAGACCCAGTACTTC. It encodes CASNLGDYQETQYF.

V gene TRBV5-1 combines with J gene TRBJ2-4; D perhaps matches TRBD2 (5 bases). Trimming cost V 6 bases and J 0 bases, with 13 bases left between them. Germline assignment: CDR1 SGHRS and CDR2 YFSETQ. CDR3 size: 15 residues. Here the CDR3 DNA reads TGCGCCAGCAACTTCGGGGATATAGCCAAAAACATTCAGTACTTC. This codes for CASNFGDIAKNIQYF.

In its sample, this clonotype was seen a few times. This chain connects TRBV29-1 to TRBJ2-3; 7 bases are a match to TRBD2. The ends lost 2 bases at V and 1 base at J; junction bases unmatched: 0. Germline CDR1 and CDR2: SQVTM and ANQGSEA. The CDR3 is 13 amino acids. This CDR3 is CSVESGGTDTQYF. The CDR3 nucleotides are TGCAGCGTTGAAAGCGGGGGCACAGATACGCAGTATTTT.

This clonotype was picked up a small number of times. V gene TRBV11-3 combines with J gene TRBJ2-5, with D unclear. There are 15 residues in the CDR3. V was trimmed by 1 base and J by 1 base, leaving 10 bases between them. Per germline, CDR1 SGHNT and CDR2 YENEEA. The CDR3 spells CASSLGLTPQETQYF. The CDR3 nucleotides read TGTGCCAGCAGCTTAGGACTTACACCCCAAGAGACCCAGTACTTC. The full variable domain, completed using reference TRBV11-3 and TRBJ2-5, is EAGVVQSPRYKIIEKKQPVAFWCNPISGHNTLYWYLQNLGQGPELLIRYENEEAVDDSQLPKDRFSAERLKGVDSTLKIQPAELGDSAVYLCASSLGLTPQETQYFGPGTRLLVL.

The rearrangement joins TRBV7-2 to TRBJ2-1; TRBD2 aligns across 7 bases. CDR1 and CDR2 from the germline V gene are SGHTA and FQGNSA. V lost 5 bases and J lost 1; bases outside the gene matches: 5. The CDR3 has 15 residues. CDR3 DNA sequence: TGTGCCAGCAGCCAAAGCGGGGTGTCCTACAATGAGCAGTTCTTC. Residues: CASSQSGVSYNEQFF.

A remark on this clonotype: Compared with germline, one end of the junction differs, possibly owing to a read error. The V gene is TRBV30, the J gene TRBJ2-7, with TRBD2 matching over 8 bases. Germline values: CDR1 GTSNPN, CDR2 SVGIG (reference sequence). The CDR3 has 11 residues. The CDR3 sequence is CAWSQASGRIF. In DNA form, the CDR3 reads TGTGCCTGGAGTCAGGCTAGCGGGCGTATATTC.

V usage is TRBV28 and J usage is TRBJ2-7, with D possibly matching TRBD1 (6 bases). V gave up 10 bases and J gave up 3 bases, with 13 bases separating them. Germline loops: CDR1 MDHEN, CDR2 SYDVKM. CDR3 length: 12 residues. CDR3 region: CATRDTLYEQYF. The CDR3 DNA sequence: TGTGCCACACGGGACACACTCTACGAGCAGTACTTC.

There are a few counts of this clonotype. The CDR3 region is CASSGDRGNTGELFF. The DNA for the CDR3 is TGTGCCAGCAGTGGGGACAGAGGCAACACCGGGGAGCTGTTTTTT. The chain couples TRBV25-1 to TRBJ2-2; TRBD1 agrees at 7 bases. V lost 4 bases to trimming and J lost 2 bases; unmatched junction nucleotides: 4. This CDR3 spans 15 amino acids. Germline V gene data show CDR1 as MGHDK and CDR2 as SYGVNS.

This clonotype was observed a few times. J is TRBJ2-7 and V is TRBV16; 14 bases are shared with TRBD2. Germline V CDR1 and CDR2: KGHSY, FQNENV. Trimming took 4 bases from V and 5 from J; bases not matched to a gene: 7. The CDR3 covers 16 residues. The CDR3 loop reads CASSPGLAGDKNEQYF. CDR3 nucleotides: TGTGCCAGCAGCCCGGGACTAGCGGGGGATAAGAACGAGCAGTACTTC.

This clonotype was recorded at least ten times. V gene TRBV19 combines with J gene TRBJ2-2; 8 nucleotides align to TRBD2. Unmatched junction bases numbered 5, after V lost 4 bases and J lost 7 bases. Germline values: CDR1 LNHDA, CDR2 SQIVND (reference sequence). There are 14 residues in the CDR3. The CDR3 coding sequence is TGTGCCAGTAGTAATGAAGCGGGAGTCGGGGAGCTGTTTTTT. Encoded protein: CASSNEAGVGELFF. Using reference TRBV19 and TRBJ2-2 for the parts outside the CDR3, the full variable domain is DGGITQSPKYLFRKEGQNVTLSCEQNLNHDAMYWYRQDPGQGLRLIYYSQIVNDFQKGDIAEGYSVSREKKESFPLTVTSAQKNPTAFYLCASSNEAGVGELFFGEGSRLTVL.

The CDR3: CASSSTGGAETQYF. The CDR3 region has the DNA TGTGCCAGCAGCTCTACAGGGGGCGCAGAGACCCAGTACTTC. V gene TRBV28 combines with J gene TRBJ2-5; 9 positions agree with TRBD1. CDR1 and CDR2 from the germline V gene are MDHEN and SYDVKM. The trim removed 6 bases at V and 4 bases at J, leaving 6 bases unmatched. The CDR3 is made up of 14 amino acids.

At least ten counts were recorded for this clonotype. V gene TRBV5-1 combines with J gene TRBJ1-1; D is unclear. V was cut by 2 bases and J by 5 bases, with 16 bases left in between. This CDR3 is built from 15 residues. Germline V gives CDR1 SGHRS, CDR2 YFSETQ. The CDR3 sequence is CASSLVAQWKTEAFF. CDR3 sequence (DNA): TGCGCCAGCAGCTTAGTTGCGCAGTGGAAAACTGAAGCTTTCTTT.

This clonotype was seen more than once but under ten times. V gene TRBV7-8 combines with J gene TRBJ2-2; TRBD1 matches at 7 bases. The germline V gene has CDR1 SGHVS and CDR2 FQNEAQ. This CDR3 is built from 15 residues. The ends lost 0 bases at V and 5 bases at J; junction bases unmatched: 3. The CDR3 region is CASSLAGQWTGELFF. The CDR3, as DNA: TGTGCCAGCAGCTTAGCGGGACAGTGGACCGGGGAGCTGTTTTTT.

The chain links TRBV5-1 to TRBJ2-7, with D possibly matching TRBD2 (6 bases). V lost 5 bases, J lost 5 bases, and 11 bases lay in between. CDR1 and CDR2 (germline): SGHRS, YFSETQ. This CDR3 contains 12 residues. Here the CDR3 reads CASSSPGDEQYF. The CDR3 DNA reads TGCGCCAGCAGTTCACCGGGGGACGAGCAGTACTTC.

V gene TRBV20-1 combines with J gene TRBJ2-2; 8 bases are a match to TRBD1. CDR3 length: 12 amino acids. CDR1 and CDR2 (germline): DFQATT, SNEGSKA (reference sequence). Trimming at V came to 6 bases and at J to 5 bases, leaving 2 bases not matched to a gene. The CDR3, as DNA: TGCAGTGCCGGACAGGGAACCGGGGAGCTGTTTTTT. Amino acids: CSAGQGTGELFF.

The chain uses TRBV5-4 and TRBJ2-2; tentatively, D is TRBD1 (5 bases). This CDR3 spans 16 amino acids. Looked up from germline, CDR1 is SGHNT and CDR2 is YYREEE (reference sequence). The V end lost 4 bases, the J end lost 7 bases, and 20 bases lay between the germline ends. CDR3 sequence reads: CASSQGERASVGELFF. CDR3 coding DNA: TGTGCCAGCAGCCAAGGGGAACGGGCGAGTGTCGGGGAGCTGTTTTTT. Complete variable domain (other parts from reference TRBV5-4 and TRBJ2-2): ETGVTQSPTHLIKTRGQQVTLRCSSQSGHNTVSWYQQALGQGPQFIFQYYREEENGRGNFPPRFSGLQFPNYSSELNVNALELDDSALYLCASSQGERASVGELFFGEGSRLTVL.

The sample holds many counts of this clonotype. The V and J genes are TRBV10-3 and TRBJ2-7, with D perhaps TRBD2 (6 bases). V gave up 6 bases and J gave up 6 bases, with 15 bases separating them. This CDR3 region has 13 residues. CDR1 and CDR2 (germline): ENHRY, SYGVKD. The chain's CDR3 is CAIRWGDRGEQYF. DNA for the CDR3: TGTGCCATCAGGTGGGGGGATCGAGGCGAGCAGTACTTC.